The following is a T cell receptor (beta chain) sequence with its context. The entry originates in a study of control samples from healthy donors and cancer patients. TCRdb keeps only in-frame clones here, not all; method: immunoSEQ multiplex PCR. The sample lists approximately 60,000 clones; 85% to 95% were seen once. Material: PBMCs. The clonotype was recovered from a man aged 25-45 years with colorectal cancer.

This CDR3 reads CASSLADGNYGYTF. DNA for the CDR3: TGCGCCAGCAGCTTGGCCGACGGCAACTATGGCTACACCTTC. This chain uses TRBV5-1 with TRBJ1-2; D unresolved. Per the germline V gene, CDR1 is SGHRS and CDR2 is YFSETQ. With 0 bases removed from V and 2 bases from J, the gap between germline ends came to 8 bases. This CDR3 has 14 residues.